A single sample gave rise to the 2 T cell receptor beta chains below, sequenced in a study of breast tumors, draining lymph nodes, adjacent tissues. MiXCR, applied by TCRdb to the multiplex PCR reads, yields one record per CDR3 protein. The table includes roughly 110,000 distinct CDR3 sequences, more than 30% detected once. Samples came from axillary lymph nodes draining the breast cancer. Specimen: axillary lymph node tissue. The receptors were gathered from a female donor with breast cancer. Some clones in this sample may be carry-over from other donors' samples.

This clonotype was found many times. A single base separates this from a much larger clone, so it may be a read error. The CDR3 DNA is TGCAGCGTTGCTGGACTAGCGGTTAAGGAACGCTCTGGGGCCAACGTCCTGCCTTTC. This sequence encodes CSVAGLAVKERSGANVLPF. The chain joins TRBV29-1 to TRBJ2-6, with TRBD2 matching 10 bases. CDR3 length: 19 amino acids. CDR1 is SQVTM and CDR2 is ANQGSEA in the germline V gene.

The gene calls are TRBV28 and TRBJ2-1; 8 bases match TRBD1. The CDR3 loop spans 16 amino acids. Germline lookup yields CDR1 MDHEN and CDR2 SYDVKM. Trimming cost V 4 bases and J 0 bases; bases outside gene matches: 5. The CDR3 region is CASSSSGGYSYNEQFF. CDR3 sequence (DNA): TGTGCCAGCAGTTCGTCAGGGGGCTACTCCTACAATGAGCAGTTCTTC.